These 2 T cell receptor beta chains originate from one sample sequenced in a study of CD8+ T cells in alopecia areata. The treatment denotes: oral pan-JAK inhibitor, 5-10 mg twice daily. Extraction and reverse transcription of RNA yielded cDNA as the sequencing template. Clones were read by immunoSEQ multiplex PCR, and TCRdb kept only the in-frame ones, dropping some. The sample lists 200,000 to 250,000 clones, roughly 64% occurring once. Sequenced here: CD4+ T cells sorted from blood, sampled at week 4, from a patient treated with tofacitinib. The receptors derive from a human donor with alopecia areata.

This clone showed up just once. The CDR3 DNA reads TGCGCCAGCAGCCCCCACGGGGATAGCAATCAGCCCCAGCATTTT. This encodes CASSPHGDSNQPQHF. The gene calls are TRBV4-1 and TRBJ1-5; the D is unclear. V dropped 4 bases and J dropped 0 bases, with 10 bases sitting between them. The CDR3 contains 15 residues. Germline V gene data show CDR1 as MGHRA and CDR2 as YSYEKL.

The J gene is TRBJ2-5, the V gene TRBV5-6; 7 positions agree with TRBD1. Germline V lookup: CDR1 SGHDT, CDR2 YYEEEE. V was pared by 1 base and J by 1 base, with 7 bases of the junction left unmatched. CDR3 length: 16 amino acids. The CDR3 loop is CASSLRGGVGQETQYF. The DNA of the CDR3 is TGTGCCAGCAGCTTGCGAGGGGGCGTGGGCCAAGAGACCCAGTACTTC. Variable domain in full (rest from reference TRBV5-6 and TRBJ2-5): DAGVTQSPTHLIKTRGQQVTLRCSPKSGHDTVSWYQQALGQGPQFIFQYYEEEERQRGNFPDRFSGHQFPNYSSELNVNALLLGDSALYLCASSLRGGVGQETQYFGPGTRLLVL.